The 14 T cell receptor beta chains listed next were all sequenced from one sample in a study of breast tumors, draining lymph nodes, adjacent tissues. Breast cancer patients provided tissue from their axillary draining lymph nodes. MiXCR, applied by TCRdb to the multiplex PCR reads, yields one record per CDR3 protein. The sample lists some 130,000 distinct CDR3 sequences, 15% to 20% occurring once. Sequences were obtained from axillary lymph node tissue. The receptors derive from a female donor with breast cancer. Some clones in this sample may be carry-over from other donors' samples.

This clonotype was seen at least ten times. This sequence joins TRBV2 and TRBJ1-4, with D uncertain. This CDR3 comprises 14 residues. The V gene's germline CDR1 is SNHLY and CDR2 FYNNEI. Trimming pared 3 bases from V and 3 bases from J, leaving 8 bases between. This chain's CDR3 is CASSDQRANEKLFF. CDR3 nucleotide sequence: TGTGCCAGCAGTGATCAGCGCGCTAATGAAAAACTGTTTTTT.

This clonotype was recorded at least ten times. The chain uses TRBV28 and TRBJ1-6; D is unresolved. The V gene's germline CDR1 is MDHEN and CDR2 SYDVKM. The V and J ends lost 2 bases and 7 bases respectively, with 9 bases between them. CDR3 length: 14 amino acids. CDR3 bases: TGTGCCAGCAGTTTAGGTTTATCCAATTCACCCCTCCACTTT. Protein sequence: CASSLGLSNSPLHF.

This clonotype was seen more than once but under ten times. The chain combines TRBV20-1 with TRBJ2-2; 10 bases match TRBD1. V was pared by 5 bases and J by 3 bases, with 12 bases of the junction left unmatched. The CDR3 loop spans 17 amino acids. CDR1 DFQATT and CDR2 SNEGSKA come from the germline V gene (reference sequence). In DNA, the CDR3 is TGCAGTGCTTCGGACAGGGGGTGGGCAGCGGACACCGGGGAGCTGTTTTTT. Translated: CSASDRGWAADTGELFF.

About this clonotype itself: The junction departs from the called germline gene at one end, perhaps through a read error. This chain uses TRBV7-8 with TRBJ2-3; 7 positions agree with TRBD2. The length of the CDR3 is 16 residues. Germline V gene lookup returns CDR1 SGHVS and CDR2 FQNEAQ. The CDR3 DNA sequence: TGTGCCAACAGCGTCGGTCTCCGGGAGGTCACAGATACGCAGTATTTT. Translation: CANSVGLREVTDTQYF. Based on the CDR3 plus reference TRBV7-8 and TRBJ2-3, the full variable domain is GAGVSQSPRYKVAKRGQDVALRCDPISGHVSLFWYQQALGQGPEFLTYFQNEAQLDKSGLPSDRFFAERPEGSVSTLKIQRTQQEDSAVYLCANSVGLREVTDTQYFGPGTRLTVL.

There are many counts of this clonotype. The rearrangement uses TRBV20-1 and TRBJ2-3; D is unclear. The CDR3 runs to 14 residues. V was pared by 6 bases and J by 2 bases, with 15 bases between. Germline CDR1 DFQATT, CDR2 SNEGSKA (reference sequence). In nucleotides, the CDR3 is TGCAGTGCCATCGGGTACCCAAACACAGATACGCAGTATTTT. Its translation: CSAIGYPNTDTQYF.

Regarding this clonotype: This may stem from a read error, because a much larger clone lies one nucleotide away. The rearrangement uses TRBV9 and TRBJ2-3; a weak D match, TRBD2 (6 bases). The CDR3 contains 15 residues. Germline lookup yields CDR1 SGDLS and CDR2 YYNGEE. V shed 4 bases and J shed 3 bases, with 15 bases lying between them. In DNA, the CDR3 is TGTGCCAGCAGCTCCGAGATGGGGAGGACAGATACGCAGTATTTT. The encoded protein is CASSSEMGRTDTQYF. Looking up the rest from reference TRBV9 and TRBJ2-3 gives the full variable domain: DSGVTQTPKHLITATGQRVTLRCSPRSGDLSVYWYQQSLDQGLQFLIQYYNGEERAKGNILERFSAQQFPDLHSELNLSSLELGDSALYFCASSSEMGRTDTQYFGPGTRLTVL.

This clonotype was picked up many times. This chain connects TRBV9 to TRBJ2-5; 7 bases match TRBD2. V shed 0 bases, J shed 5 bases, and the junction held 10 bases outside the gene matches. The CDR3 is made up of 16 amino acids. Germline V gene data show CDR1 as SGDLS and CDR2 as YYNGEE. The CDR3 bases are TGTGCCAGCAGCGTAGCCCCACGCGGGAGTGGGGAGACCCAGTACTTC. It is translated as CASSVAPRGSGETQYF.

Only a few counts were recorded for this clonotype. Written as DNA, the CDR3 is TGTGCCAGCAGCCTACAAGAGACCAGCACCAACATTCAGTACTTC. Translated, it gives CASSLQETSTNIQYF. The rearrangement links TRBV7-8 to TRBJ2-4, with D uncertain. This CDR3 has 15 amino acids. Germline V lookup: CDR1 SGHVS, CDR2 FQNEAQ. Trimming left V 5 bases short and J 7 bases short, with 18 bases between.

This clonotype was recorded many times. The chain uses TRBV15 and TRBJ2-3; 10 bases map to TRBD2. Unmatched junction bases numbered 15, after V lost 2 bases and J lost 7 bases. CDR3 length: 18 amino acids. Looked up from germline, CDR1 is LNHNV and CDR2 is YYDKDF (reference sequence). Here the CDR3 reads CATSRRDGPGLARHTQYF. The DNA of the CDR3 is TGTGCCACCAGCAGAAGGGATGGACCGGGACTAGCGAGGCATACGCAGTATTTT.

This clonotype was counted a few times. The genes are TRBV6-5 and TRBJ1-3, with D hard to call. V was cut by 6 bases and J by 4 bases, with 7 bases left in between. The germline V gene encodes CDR1 MNHEY and CDR2 SVGAGI. The CDR3 extends over 12 amino acids. The CDR3: CASSSPGNTIYF. The DNA of the CDR3 is TGTGCCAGCAGCTCACCGGGAAACACCATATATTTT.

This clonotype was counted at least ten times. The genes are TRBV19 and TRBJ2-3, with D perhaps matching TRBD1 or TRBD2 (7 bases each). V shed 4 bases and J shed 4 bases, with 15 bases lying between them. Germline V CDR1 and CDR2: LNHDA, SQIVND (reference sequence). This CDR3 is built from 15 residues. CDR3 residues: CASSNRQGGADTQYF. CDR3 nucleotide sequence: TGTGCCAGTAGTAATCGACAGGGAGGGGCAGATACGCAGTATTTT.

The sample holds many counts of this clonotype. The rearrangement joins TRBV7-9 to TRBJ2-3; D is possibly TRBD1 (6 bases). The CDR3 length is 13 residues. V was clipped by 5 bases and J by 6 bases, with 12 bases between them. Germline V gene lookup returns CDR1 SEHNR and CDR2 FQNEAQ (reference sequence). CDR3 nucleotide sequence: TGTGCCAGCAGCACCGCCCAGGGGGATACGCAGTATTTT. Its protein is CASSTAQGDTQYF.

The V gene is TRBV27, the J gene TRBJ1-5; D might be TRBD1 (6 bases). The V and J ends lost 6 bases and 4 bases respectively, with 10 bases between them. This CDR3 contains 13 residues. Germline V gives CDR1 MNHEY, CDR2 SMNVEV (reference sequence). As DNA, the CDR3 is TGTGCCAGCAGCGGACAGCTTAATCAGCCCCAGCATTTT. This sequence encodes CASSGQLNQPQHF.

This clonotype was observed many times. For the CDR3, the DNA is TGTGCCAGCAGTTACCATATGGGCCGATTGCCGGGACAGGGATGTGGCTACACCTTC. Its protein product is CASSYHMGRLPGQGCGYTF. The chain joins TRBV6-7 to TRBJ1-2, with TRBD1 identical over 9 bases. TRBV6-7 belongs to the ORF category, with a function that is uncertain. With 2 bases clipped from V and 7 bases from J, the junction kept 20 bases outside the gene matches. This CDR3 has 19 amino acids.